Listed below are T cell receptor beta chains from one sample, sequenced in a study of blood T cell repertoires in COVID-19. The method was immunoSEQ multiplex PCR; TCRdb's version includes in-frame clones alone and lacks a portion of them. The data show some 270,000 clones, around 90% seen once. The material sequenced was PBMCs or T cells enriched from blood (not recorded which). The receptors come from a middle-aged woman who had been exposed to COVID-19. The CDR3 runs from the conserved cysteine through the conserved F or W. The D gene is left open where the match is weak. Not all rows give a size; the values are once, few, many and, for expanded clones, a class.

cdr3_length	v_call	d_call	j_call	clone_size	cdr3_nt	cdr3_aa
14	TRBV9	TRBD2	TRBJ2-1	NA	TGTGCCTCCTCCCTCGCGGGGGGGCCCGATGAGCAGTTCTTC	CASSLAGGPDEQFF
15	TRBV7-2	NA	TRBJ2-5	NA	TGTGCCAGCAGCTTAGATGCCCCCGCAGGGGAGACCCAGTACTTC	CASSLDAPAGETQYF
15	TRBV4-1	NA	TRBJ1-2	NA	TGCGCCAGCAGTCCGGCGAGCCGAGGGCACTATGGCTACACCTTC	CASSPASRGHYGYTF
15	TRBV6-5	TRBD1	TRBJ2-7	NA	TGTGCCAGCAGTTACTTTGGACAGGGGGCAGGCGAGCAGTACTTC	CASSYFGQGAGEQYF
13	TRBV30	NA	TRBJ1-5	NA	TGTGCCTGGAGTGTACGGTTCAATCAGCCCCAGCATTTT	CAWSVRFNQPQHF
14	TRBV4-3	NA	TRBJ2-2	few	TGCGCCAGCAGCCCGGGACTTTACACCGGGGAGCTGTTTTTT	CASSPGLYTGELFF
17	TRBV5-4	NA	TRBJ2-2	NA	TGTGCCAGCAGCTTGGCCGGGGGACTCGGGAACACCGGGGAGCTGTTTTTT	CASSLAGGLGNTGELFF
15	TRBV28	TRBD1	TRBJ2-1	NA	TGTGCCAGCAGTTTTACCGGGACAGGGTACAATGAGCAGTTCTTC	CASSFTGTGYNEQFF
13	TRBV27	NA	TRBJ1-2	NA	TGTGCCAGCAGTCCCCTACCCCCGCGTGGCTACACCTTC	CASSPLPPRGYTF
13	TRBV4-3	TRBD2	TRBJ2-1	few	TGCGCCAGCAGCCAAGGGGCTAGCGGTGAGCAGTTCTTC	CASSQGASGEQFF
15	TRBV5-4	TRBD1	TRBJ2-3	NA	TGTGCCAGCAGTCTCACAGGGGCCTATACAGATACGCAGTATTTT	CASSLTGAYTDTQYF
16	TRBV30	TRBD1	TRBJ1-3	NA	TGTGCCTGGAGCCCGAGAGGGGGCCGGATACGAAACACCATATATTTT	CAWSPRGGRIRNTIYF
14	TRBV29-1	NA	TRBJ2-5	once	TGCAGCGCCACCCCACACAGGGTTCTGGAGACCCAGTACTTC	CSATPHRVLETQYF
18	TRBV15	NA	TRBJ2-2	NA	TGTGCCACCAGCAGGGCTTTGGGGGGGCTGGCGAACACCGGGGAGCTGTTTTTT	CATSRALGGLANTGELFF
15	TRBV7-8	TRBD1	TRBJ1-4	NA	TGTGCCAGCAGCACCGGGACAGGAGGACTTGAAAAACTGTTTTTT	CASSTGTGGLEKLFF
14	TRBV6-5	TRBD1	TRBJ1-2	NA	TGTGCCAGCAGTTACCGGACAGGGGGCTATGGCTACACCTTC	CASSYRTGGYGYTF
16	TRBV24-1	TRBD2	TRBJ2-1	NA	TGTGCCACCAGTGATCACCTAGCGGGGGTTGGGGATGAGCAGTTCTTC	CATSDHLAGVGDEQFF
15	TRBV5-6	TRBD1	TRBJ2-7	NA	TGTGCCAGCAGCTTCGGACAGGGAAGGTCCTACGAGCAGTACTTC	CASSFGQGRSYEQYF
15	TRBV7-3	TRBD2	TRBJ2-1	NA	TGTGCCAGCAGCTCGAGCGGGGGTTCCTACAATGAGCAGTTCTTC	CASSSSGGSYNEQFF
14	TRBV6-5	TRBD1	TRBJ1-5	NA	TGTGCCAGCAGGCTACAGGGGGTGGATCAGCCCCAGCATTTT	CASRLQGVDQPQHF
13	TRBV11-2	NA	TRBJ2-7	NA	TGTGCCAGCAGCTTAGACGGGGGACCCGAGCAGTACTTC	CASSLDGGPEQYF
16	TRBV4-3	NA	TRBJ2-6	NA	TGCGCCAGCAGCCAAGATCGCGGGGTTGGGGCCAACGTCCTGACTTTC	CASSQDRGVGANVLTF
13	TRBV3-1/TRBV3-2	NA	TRBJ2-7	once	TGTGCCAGCAGCCAAGGGGGGGAGTACGAGCAGTACTTC	CASSQGGEYEQYF
19	TRBV5-1	TRBD2	TRBJ2-2	once	TGTGCCAGCAGCCCCCAGAGGGGCGGCGGGGGTGCAGCCACCGGGGAGCTGTTTTTT	CASSPQRGGGGAATGELFF
16	TRBV19	NA	TRBJ1-6	NA	TGTGCCAGTAGTCCTCGGTTAGAGCGTGATAATTCACCCCTCCACTTT	CASSPRLERDNSPLHF
11	TRBV28	NA	TRBJ1-1	NA	TGTGCCAGCAGCCTTCCTGGACACGCCGACTTT	CASSLPGHADF
18	TRBV14	NA	TRBJ2-1	NA	TGTGCCAGCAGCCAAGGGTTCAAGGGACAAAATATGAACAATGAGCAGTTCTTC	CASSQGFKGQNMNNEQFF
16	TRBV14	NA	TRBJ1-1	NA	TGTGCCAGGTGCCTGGAGTTGTTTTGGTTGAACACTGAAGCTTTCTTT	CARCLELFWLNTEAFF
16	TRBV24-1	TRBD1	TRBJ2-2	once	TGTGCCACCAGTGATTCAGGGACAGGGCATACCGGGGAGCTGTTTTTT	CATSDSGTGHTGELFF
17	TRBV3-1/TRBV3-2	NA	TRBJ1-4	NA	TGTGCCAGCAGCCAAGATTTAGTCAGGGAAGGGGATGAAAAACTGTTTTTT	CASSQDLVREGDEKLFF
14	TRBV30	NA	TRBJ1-1	NA	TGTGCCTGGAGTGTACGTGGGGGCCACACTGAAGCTTTCTTT	CAWSVRGGHTEAFF
14	TRBV7-9	NA	TRBJ1-6	once	TGTGCCAGCAGCTTATCACGGGGTAATTCACCCCTCCACTTT	CASSLSRGNSPLHF
16	TRBV11-3	TRBD2	TRBJ2-1	NA	TGTGCCAGCAGCCCCGGGACTAGCCAAGCCTACAATGAGCAGTTCTTC	CASSPGTSQAYNEQFF
13	TRBV2	TRBD1	TRBJ1-1	NA	TGTGCCAGCAGTGAGCAGGGGGGCACTGAAGCTTTCTTT	CASSEQGGTEAFF
16	TRBV4-3	TRBD2	TRBJ2-3	NA	TGCGCCAGCAGCCAAGCCCTAGCGGGACCCACAGATACGCAGTATTTT	CASSQALAGPTDTQYF
15	TRBV3-1/TRBV3-2	TRBD1	TRBJ2-5	once	TGTGCCAGCAGCAAAACAGGGGCCCAGGGAGAGACCCAGTACTTC	CASSKTGAQGETQYF
16	TRBV28	NA	TRBJ1-2	NA	TGTGCCAGCAGTTTAGGCAGTCGGGGGGGCGGATATGGCTACACCTTC	CASSLGSRGGGYGYTF
13	TRBV30	NA	TRBJ2-2	NA	TGTGCCTGGACAAGGGGCTCCTCCGGGGAGCTGTTTTTT	CAWTRGSSGELFF
18	TRBV18	TRBD2	TRBJ2-3	NA	TGTGCCAGCTCCCAAAACACCCCGGGACTAGCGGGCACAGATACGCAGTATTTT	CASSQNTPGLAGTDTQYF
13	TRBV3-1/TRBV3-2	TRBD2	TRBJ2-1	NA	TGTGCCAGCTCTCAGCGGGGGGACAATGAGCAGTTCTTC	CASSQRGDNEQFF
12	TRBV27	NA	TRBJ1-6	NA	TGTGCCAGCAGCCAGGGTAATTCACCCCTCCACTTT	CASSQGNSPLHF
15	TRBV7-3	NA	TRBJ2-5	NA	TGTGCCAGCAGCCCCACAGGGGGGGGATATGAGACCCAGTACTTC	CASSPTGGGYETQYF
16	TRBV10-1	TRBD1	TRBJ1-5	few	TGCGCCAGCAGTGGCCGCACAGGGGATGGCAATCAGCCCCAGCATTTT	CASSGRTGDGNQPQHF
13	TRBV25-1	TRBD1	TRBJ1-2	NA	TGTGCCAGCAGCTTCGACAGGGGTTTCGAGTACACCTTC	CASSFDRGFEYTF
11	TRBV6-5	NA	TRBJ2-7	NA	TGTGCCAGCAGCTTGACATACGAGCAGTACTTC	CASSLTYEQYF
14	TRBV5-1	NA	TRBJ2-3	NA	TGCGCCAGCAGCTTGGTGGCTGGCACAGATACGCAGTATTTT	CASSLVAGTDTQYF
14	TRBV27	TRBD1	TRBJ2-7	NA	TGTGCCAGCAGTACCTACAGGGGATCCTACGAGCAGTACTTC	CASSTYRGSYEQYF
14	TRBV6-5	NA	TRBJ2-5	NA	TGTGCCAGCAGTTCCCGGCGGGGACAAGAGACCCAGTACTTC	CASSSRRGQETQYF
15	TRBV28	NA	TRBJ2-2	NA	TGTGCCAGCAGCCGGATACAGGGATCCACCGGGGAGCTGTTTTTT	CASSRIQGSTGELFF
15	TRBV7-6	TRBD1	TRBJ2-5	NA	TGTGCCAGCAGCCAAGACAGGGGGCCGGAGAAGACCCAGTACTTC	CASSQDRGPEKTQYF
14	TRBV11-2	TRBD1	TRBJ1-3	NA	TGTGCCAGCAGCTCCAGGGGGCGCGGAAACACCATATATTTT	CASSSRGRGNTIYF
15	TRBV5-1	NA	TRBJ2-1	NA	TGCGCCAGCAGCTCGGCGGTTAGCTCCTACAATGAGCAGTTCTTC	CASSSAVSSYNEQFF